This T cell receptor (beta chain) was profiled in a study of patients and donors after allogeneic stem cell transplantation. This clonotype was counted between two and nine times. TCRdb re-analysed the RT-PCR reads in MiXCR, keeping a single row per CDR3 protein. The repertoire holds some 150,000 distinct CDR3 sequences, with about 40% as singletons. CDR1 is MNHEY, CDR2 SVGAGI, per germline. This CDR3 region has 13 residues. The V gene lost 2 bases and the J gene lost 4 bases, with 6 bases spanning the gap. This rearrangement joins TRBV6-5 to TRBJ1-5; maybe TRBD1 (6 bases). The receptor comes from a human donor who was either an allogeneic HSCT recipient or a stem cell or donor lymphocyte infusion donor (not recorded which). It is not recorded whose cells these are; they may come from a transplant donor. Sequencing was done on a sample of blood, either unsorted or a sorted T cell fraction (not recorded which). The CDR3 spells CASSYRGNQPQHF. The CDR3 DNA reads as TGTGCCAGCAGTTACAGGGGGAATCAGCCCCAGCATTTT.